This TCR beta chain emerged from a study of T cell responses to AZD1222 COVID-19 vaccine. The CDR3 loop spans 12 amino acids. In germline, CDR1 is MDHEN, CDR2 SYDVKM. Trimming stripped 6 bases from V and 7 bases from J, with 9 bases between. This clone was seen a single time. Profiling relied on immunoSEQ multiplex PCR, and the TCRdb table lists in-frame clones only, not all of them. The sample records 250,000 to 300,000 clones, about 94% being singletons. This sample comprised peripheral blood, obtained 28 days after the second AZD1222 dose. The source is an adult who received the AZD1222 COVID-19 vaccine. This chain uses TRBV28 with TRBJ1-4; D gene ambiguous. CDR3 in amino acids: CASSAGIEKLFF. In DNA, the CDR3 is TGTGCCAGCAGCGCGGGAATTGAAAAACTGTTTTTT.